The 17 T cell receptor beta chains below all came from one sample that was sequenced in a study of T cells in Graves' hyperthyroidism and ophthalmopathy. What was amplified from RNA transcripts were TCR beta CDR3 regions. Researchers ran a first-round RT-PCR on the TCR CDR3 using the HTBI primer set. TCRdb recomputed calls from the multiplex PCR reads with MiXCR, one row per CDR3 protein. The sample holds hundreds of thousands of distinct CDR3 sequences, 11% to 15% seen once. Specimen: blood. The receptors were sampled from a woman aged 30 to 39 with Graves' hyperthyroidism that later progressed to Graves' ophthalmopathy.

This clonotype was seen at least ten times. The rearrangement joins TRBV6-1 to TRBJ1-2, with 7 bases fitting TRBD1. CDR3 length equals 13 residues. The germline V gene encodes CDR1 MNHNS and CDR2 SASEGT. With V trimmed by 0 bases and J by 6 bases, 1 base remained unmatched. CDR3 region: CASSEADRDGYTF. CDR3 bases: TGTGCCAGCAGTGAAGCCGACAGGGATGGCTACACCTTC.

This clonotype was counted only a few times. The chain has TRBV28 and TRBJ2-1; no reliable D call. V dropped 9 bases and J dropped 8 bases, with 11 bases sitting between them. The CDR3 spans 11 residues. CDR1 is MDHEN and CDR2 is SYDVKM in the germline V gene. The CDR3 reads CASTYVYEQFF. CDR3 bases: TGTGCCAGTACGTATGTTTATGAGCAGTTCTTC.

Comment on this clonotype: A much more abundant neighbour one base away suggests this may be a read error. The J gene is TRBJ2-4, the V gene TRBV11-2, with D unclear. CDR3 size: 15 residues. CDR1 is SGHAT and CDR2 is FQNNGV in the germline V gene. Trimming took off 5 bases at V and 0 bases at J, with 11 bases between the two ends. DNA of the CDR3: TGTGCCAGCAGCCCATGGCTACTAGCCAAAAACATTCAGTACTTC. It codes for CASSPWLLAKNIQYF.

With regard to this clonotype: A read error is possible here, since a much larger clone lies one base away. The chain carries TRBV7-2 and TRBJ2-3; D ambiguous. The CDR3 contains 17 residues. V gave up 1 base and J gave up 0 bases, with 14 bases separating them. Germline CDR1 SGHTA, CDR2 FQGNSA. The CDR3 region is CASSLGTPSYSTDTQYF. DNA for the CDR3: TGTGCCAGCAGCTTAGGGACCCCTTCTTATAGCACAGATACGCAGTATTTT.

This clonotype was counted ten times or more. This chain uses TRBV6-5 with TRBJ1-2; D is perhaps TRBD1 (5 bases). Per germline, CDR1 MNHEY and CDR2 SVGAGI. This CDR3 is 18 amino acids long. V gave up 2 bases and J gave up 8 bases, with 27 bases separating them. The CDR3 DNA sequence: TGTGCCAGCAGTTACACTGGCCCTCGGGGACCGAGTATCCTAGGCTACACCTTC. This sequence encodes CASSYTGPRGPSILGYTF.

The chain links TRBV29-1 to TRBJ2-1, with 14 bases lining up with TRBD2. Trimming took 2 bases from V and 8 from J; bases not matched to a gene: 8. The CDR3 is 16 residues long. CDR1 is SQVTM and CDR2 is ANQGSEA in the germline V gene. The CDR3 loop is CSVEKGLAGVLYEQFF. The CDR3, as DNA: TGCAGCGTTGAAAAGGGACTAGCGGGAGTTCTTTATGAGCAGTTCTTC.

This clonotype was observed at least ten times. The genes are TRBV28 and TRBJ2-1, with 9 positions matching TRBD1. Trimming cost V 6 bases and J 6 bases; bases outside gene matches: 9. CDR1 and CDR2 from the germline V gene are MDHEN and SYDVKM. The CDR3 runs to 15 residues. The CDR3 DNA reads TGTGCCAGCAGCCTAGGGGGACAGGGCTTCAATGAGCAGTTCTTC. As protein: CASSLGGQGFNEQFF.

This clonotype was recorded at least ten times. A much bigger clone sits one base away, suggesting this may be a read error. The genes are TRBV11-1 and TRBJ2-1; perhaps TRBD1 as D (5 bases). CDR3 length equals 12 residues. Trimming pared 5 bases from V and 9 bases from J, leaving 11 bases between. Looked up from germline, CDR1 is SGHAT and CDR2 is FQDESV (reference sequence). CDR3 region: CASSPQGSEQFF. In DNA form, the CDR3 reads TGTGCCAGCAGCCCCCAGGGCAGTGAGCAGTTCTTC.

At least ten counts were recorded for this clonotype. This CDR3 reads CASSVGRGYEQYF. The CDR3 DNA reads TGTGCCAGCAGTGTGGGCAGGGGCTACGAGCAGTACTTC. The chain couples TRBV2 to TRBJ2-7; tentative D call: TRBD1 (6 bases). V lost 4 bases and J 3 bases, leaving 10 bases between the germline ends. The CDR3 length is 13 residues. Germline CDR1 SNHLY, CDR2 FYNNEI.

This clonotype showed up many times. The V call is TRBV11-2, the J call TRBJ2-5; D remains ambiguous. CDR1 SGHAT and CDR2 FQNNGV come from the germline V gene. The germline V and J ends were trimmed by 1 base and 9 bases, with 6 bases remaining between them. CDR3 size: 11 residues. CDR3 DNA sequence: TGTGCCAGCAGCTTAGGTCTGTCCCAGTACTTC. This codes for CASSLGLSQYF.

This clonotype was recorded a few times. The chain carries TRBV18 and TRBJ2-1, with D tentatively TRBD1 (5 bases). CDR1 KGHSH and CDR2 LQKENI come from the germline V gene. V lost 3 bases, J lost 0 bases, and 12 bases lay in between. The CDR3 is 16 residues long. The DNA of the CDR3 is TGTGCCAGCTCACCGTCAACAGGCAGCTCCTACAATGAGCAGTTCTTC. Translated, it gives CASSPSTGSSYNEQFF.

The CDR3 spells CASSEGTVGEKLFF. For the CDR3, the DNA is TGCGCCAGCAGTGAGGGGACAGTGGGTGAAAAACTGTTTTTT. J is TRBJ1-4 and V is TRBV10-1; TRBD1 matches at 7 bases. The V segment lost 2 bases and the J segment 7 bases; nucleotides outside the gene matches: 4. Germline CDR1 WNHNN, CDR2 SYGVQD (reference sequence). The length of the CDR3 is 14 residues.

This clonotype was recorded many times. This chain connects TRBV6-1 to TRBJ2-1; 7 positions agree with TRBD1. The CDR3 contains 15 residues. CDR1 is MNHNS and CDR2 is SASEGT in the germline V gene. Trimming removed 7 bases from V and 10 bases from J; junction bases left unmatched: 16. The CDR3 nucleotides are TGTGCCAGCACCGCAACAGGGGCAGGGTCGGAAGAGCAGTTCTTC. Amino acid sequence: CASTATGAGSEEQFF.

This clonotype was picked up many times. The CDR3 nucleotides read TGTGCCAGCAGCTACCCTACTGAGCAGTTCTTC. Its protein is CASSYPTEQFF. V usage is TRBV11-2 and J usage is TRBJ2-1, with D unresolved. CDR1 is SGHAT and CDR2 is FQNNGV in the germline V gene. The CDR3 extends over 11 amino acids. With 4 bases removed from V and 9 bases from J, the gap between germline ends came to 7 bases.

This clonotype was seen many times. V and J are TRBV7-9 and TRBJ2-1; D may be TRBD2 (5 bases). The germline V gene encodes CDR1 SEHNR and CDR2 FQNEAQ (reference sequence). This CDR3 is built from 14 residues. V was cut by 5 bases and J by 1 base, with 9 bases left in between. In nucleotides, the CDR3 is TGTGCCAGCAGCCAAAGGACTTCCTACAATGAGCAGTTCTTC. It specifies CASSQRTSYNEQFF.

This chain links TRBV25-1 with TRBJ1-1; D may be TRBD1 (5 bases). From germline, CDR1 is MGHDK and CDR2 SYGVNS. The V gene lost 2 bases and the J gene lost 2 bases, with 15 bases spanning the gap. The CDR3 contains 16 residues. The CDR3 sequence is CASSEPAGRSNTEAFF. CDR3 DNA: TGTGCCAGCAGTGAACCGGCGGGACGATCCAACACTGAAGCTTTCTTT.

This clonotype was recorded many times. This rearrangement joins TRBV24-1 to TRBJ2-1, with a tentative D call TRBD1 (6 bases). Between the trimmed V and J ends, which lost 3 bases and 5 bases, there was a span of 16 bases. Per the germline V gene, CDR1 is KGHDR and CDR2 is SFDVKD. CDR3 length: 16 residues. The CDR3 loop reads CATSDLPGQPNNEQFF. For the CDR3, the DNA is TGTGCCACCAGTGATCTGCCCGGACAGCCTAACAATGAGCAGTTCTTC.